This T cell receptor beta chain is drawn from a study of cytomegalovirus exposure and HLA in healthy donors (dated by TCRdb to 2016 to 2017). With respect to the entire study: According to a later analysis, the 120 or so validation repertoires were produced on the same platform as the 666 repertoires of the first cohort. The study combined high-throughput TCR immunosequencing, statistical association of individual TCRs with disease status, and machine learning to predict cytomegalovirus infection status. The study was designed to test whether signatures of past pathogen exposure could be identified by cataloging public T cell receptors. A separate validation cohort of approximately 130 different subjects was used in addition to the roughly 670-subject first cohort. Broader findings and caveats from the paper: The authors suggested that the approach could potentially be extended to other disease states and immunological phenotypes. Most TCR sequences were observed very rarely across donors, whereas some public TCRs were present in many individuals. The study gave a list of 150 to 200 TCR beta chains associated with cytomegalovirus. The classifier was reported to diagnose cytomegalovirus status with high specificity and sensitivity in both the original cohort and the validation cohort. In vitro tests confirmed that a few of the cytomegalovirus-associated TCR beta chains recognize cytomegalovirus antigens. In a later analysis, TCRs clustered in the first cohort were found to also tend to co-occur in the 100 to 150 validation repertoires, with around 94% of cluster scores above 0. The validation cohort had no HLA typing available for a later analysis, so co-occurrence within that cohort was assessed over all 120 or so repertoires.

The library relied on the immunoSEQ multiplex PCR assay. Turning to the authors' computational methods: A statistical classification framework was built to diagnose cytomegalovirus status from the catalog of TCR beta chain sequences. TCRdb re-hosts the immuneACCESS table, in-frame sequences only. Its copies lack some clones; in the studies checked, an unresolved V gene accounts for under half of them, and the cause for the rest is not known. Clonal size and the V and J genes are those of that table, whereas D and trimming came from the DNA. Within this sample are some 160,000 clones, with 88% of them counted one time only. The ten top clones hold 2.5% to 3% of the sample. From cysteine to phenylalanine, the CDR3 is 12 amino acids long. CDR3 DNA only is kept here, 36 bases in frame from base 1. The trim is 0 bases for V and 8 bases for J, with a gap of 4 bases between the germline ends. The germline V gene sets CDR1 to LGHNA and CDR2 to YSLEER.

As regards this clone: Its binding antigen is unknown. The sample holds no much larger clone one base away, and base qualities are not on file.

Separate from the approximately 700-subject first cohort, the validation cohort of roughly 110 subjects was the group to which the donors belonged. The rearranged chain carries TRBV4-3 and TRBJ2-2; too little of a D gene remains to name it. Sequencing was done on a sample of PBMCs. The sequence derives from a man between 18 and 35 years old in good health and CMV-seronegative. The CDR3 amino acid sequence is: CASSQDLGELFF. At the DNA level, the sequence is TGCGCCAGCAGCCAAGATCTAGGGGAGCTGTTTTTT.